Listed below are T cell receptor beta chains from one sample, sequenced in a study of blood T cells in healthy people across ages. TCRdb reprocessed the 5' RACE reads via MiXCR and lists one record per CDR3 protein. The sample contains about 970,000 distinct CDR3 sequences, roughly half of which appear only once. Sequences were obtained from blood. All receptors derive from a woman aged 55-70 years in good health. Each CDR3 is given with its conserved first and last residue. The D gene is left open where the match is weak. Some rows have no size entry. The others give once, few or many, or a class for an expanded clone.

v_call: TRBV2; j_call: TRBJ2-3; d_call: .; clone_size: few; cdr3_nt: TGTGCCAGCATGCCTCCTTTCACAGATACGCAGTATTTT; cdr3_aa: CASMPPFTDTQYF
v_call: TRBV20-1; j_call: TRBJ2-7; d_call: .; clone_size: .; cdr3_nt: TGCAGTGCTAGCCTAGTCGAAGAGTCCCAGTACTTC; cdr3_aa: CSASLVEESQYF
v_call: TRBV3-1; j_call: TRBJ2-5; d_call: .; clone_size: .; cdr3_nt: TGTGCCAGCAGCCCCGGTAGGGGCCCACAAGAGACCCAGTACTTC; cdr3_aa: CASSPGRGPQETQYF
v_call: TRBV5-1; j_call: TRBJ1-2; d_call: .; clone_size: .; cdr3_nt: TGCGCCAGCAGCTTGGACCTGAGAAGCTATGGCTACACCTTC; cdr3_aa: CASSLDLRSYGYTF
v_call: TRBV12-5; j_call: TRBJ2-7; d_call: .; clone_size: .; cdr3_nt: TGTGCTAGTGGTTTGTTGCCAGGGGCGAATATCTACGAGCAGTACTTC; cdr3_aa: CASGLLPGANIYEQYF
v_call: TRBV6-6; j_call: TRBJ2-3; d_call: TRBD2; clone_size: few; cdr3_nt: TGTGCCAGCAGTTATGGGCGGGAGAGGGGCACAGATACGCAGTATTTT; cdr3_aa: CASSYGRERGTDTQYF
v_call: TRBV28; j_call: TRBJ1-5; d_call: .; clone_size: .; cdr3_nt: TGTGCCAGCAGTACCTCCTCAGGGATGAATCAGCCCCAGCATTTT; cdr3_aa: CASSTSSGMNQPQHF
v_call: TRBV25-1; j_call: TRBJ2-7; d_call: TRBD2; clone_size: .; cdr3_nt: TGTGCCAGCAGTGAAAGTGGACTAGCGGGAGTGGCGCAGTACTTC; cdr3_aa: CASSESGLAGVAQYF
v_call: TRBV20-1; j_call: TRBJ1-6; d_call: .; clone_size: .; cdr3_nt: TGCAGTGCTAGAGCCGGAGGGGTCTCACCCCTCCACTTT; cdr3_aa: CSARAGGVSPLHF
v_call: TRBV20-1; j_call: TRBJ1-2; d_call: TRBD1; clone_size: .; cdr3_nt: TGCAGTGCTAGTAGAGGGGGACAGGGGGACTATGGCTACACCTTC; cdr3_aa: CSASRGGQGDYGYTF
v_call: TRBV4-2; j_call: TRBJ2-1; d_call: .; clone_size: .; cdr3_nt: TGTGCCAGCAAAAAGGCGGGTCTTAGCTCCTACAATGAGCAGTTCTTC; cdr3_aa: CASKKAGLSSYNEQFF
v_call: TRBV6-5; j_call: TRBJ1-3; d_call: TRBD1; clone_size: .; cdr3_nt: TGTGCCACATACCCCGGGACAGCTCCTCGAAACACCATATATTTT; cdr3_aa: CATYPGTAPRNTIYF
v_call: TRBV3-1; j_call: TRBJ2-7; d_call: TRBD2; clone_size: .; cdr3_nt: TGTGCCAGCAGCCGTACAGCGGGAGAGCAGTACTTC; cdr3_aa: CASSRTAGEQYF
v_call: TRBV10-2; j_call: TRBJ1-1; d_call: .; clone_size: .; cdr3_nt: TGCGCCAGCAGTGAGTTCGATTCAGGGAGCGGGGCTACTGAAGCTTTCTTT; cdr3_aa: CASSEFDSGSGATEAFF
v_call: TRBV6-1; j_call: TRBJ2-7; d_call: TRBD2; clone_size: .; cdr3_nt: TGTGCCAGCACCTCAGCGAGAGCGGGATCCTACGAGCAGTACTTC; cdr3_aa: CASTSARAGSYEQYF
v_call: TRBV6-5; j_call: TRBJ1-2; d_call: .; clone_size: .; cdr3_nt: TGTGCCAGCAGGCCACTGGGAGCCCTTGGCTATGGCTACACCTTC; cdr3_aa: CASRPLGALGYGYTF
v_call: TRBV6-5; j_call: TRBJ2-7; d_call: .; clone_size: .; cdr3_nt: TGTGCCAGCAGTTACTCTTCTGGACAGAGAGACTTCGAGCAGTACTTC; cdr3_aa: CASSYSSGQRDFEQYF
v_call: TRBV7-2; j_call: TRBJ2-3; d_call: .; clone_size: few; cdr3_nt: TGTGCCAGCAGCAGTCCCGCTTTCACAGATACGCAGTATTTT; cdr3_aa: CASSSPAFTDTQYF
v_call: TRBV5-6; j_call: TRBJ1-1; d_call: .; clone_size: once; cdr3_nt: TGTGCCAGCAGCTTGGTCCCAGGGGCTAACACTGAAGCTTTCTTT; cdr3_aa: CASSLVPGANTEAFF
v_call: TRBV4-3; j_call: TRBJ2-2; d_call: TRBD2; clone_size: .; cdr3_nt: TGCGCCAGCAGCCCCTTAAGGCCCCCATACGGGAGGGTCCGTAGCACCGGGGAGCTGTTTTTT; cdr3_aa: CASSPLRPPYGRVRSTGELFF
v_call: TRBV5-1; j_call: TRBJ2-5; d_call: TRBD2; clone_size: .; cdr3_nt: TGCGCCAGCAGCTTGGTTTTGACTAGCGGGCAAGAGACCCAGTACTTC; cdr3_aa: CASSLVLTSGQETQYF
v_call: TRBV10-2; j_call: TRBJ2-1; d_call: TRBD2; clone_size: once; cdr3_nt: TGCGCCAGCAGTATCGGACGGGGGGGCAATGAGCAGTTCTTC; cdr3_aa: CASSIGRGGNEQFF
v_call: TRBV28; j_call: TRBJ2-4; d_call: .; clone_size: .; cdr3_nt: TGTGCCAGCAGCACTAGTGGGGCCAAAAACATTCAGTACTTC; cdr3_aa: CASSTSGAKNIQYF
v_call: TRBV7-9; j_call: TRBJ2-7; d_call: TRBD2; clone_size: few; cdr3_nt: TGTGCCAGCGGGACTAGCGGGGCCCATTACGAGCAGTACTTC; cdr3_aa: CASGTSGAHYEQYF
v_call: TRBV29-1; j_call: TRBJ2-7; d_call: .; clone_size: few; cdr3_nt: TGCAGCGTAGAAGCCAGGAGCTACGAGCAGTACTTC; cdr3_aa: CSVEARSYEQYF
v_call: TRBV5-5; j_call: TRBJ2-1; d_call: TRBD2; clone_size: few; cdr3_nt: TGTGCCAGCAGCGCCCTAGCGGCCCTGTACAATGAGCAGTTCTTC; cdr3_aa: CASSALAALYNEQFF
v_call: TRBV7-2; j_call: TRBJ2-5; d_call: .; clone_size: .; cdr3_nt: TGTGCCAGCAGCCCCCGGGACACCCAGGTTGAGGAGACCCAGTACTTC; cdr3_aa: CASSPRDTQVEETQYF
v_call: TRBV29-1; j_call: TRBJ2-7; d_call: TRBD2; clone_size: .; cdr3_nt: TGCAGCGTTAGTATTTCCGGGAGGGCCTCTGGCGAGCAGTACTTC; cdr3_aa: CSVSISGRASGEQYF
v_call: TRBV24-1; j_call: TRBJ1-1; d_call: .; clone_size: .; cdr3_nt: TGTGCCACCAGTGATTTGTGGAACACTGAAGCTTTCTTT; cdr3_aa: CATSDLWNTEAFF
v_call: TRBV27; j_call: TRBJ2-7; d_call: TRBD1; clone_size: many; cdr3_nt: TGTGCCAGCAGTTCGGGACAGTCCTACGAGCAGTACTTC; cdr3_aa: CASSSGQSYEQYF
v_call: TRBV28; j_call: TRBJ1-2; d_call: .; clone_size: .; cdr3_nt: TGTGCCAGCCGCACAGGGAAGAGTGGGGATGGCTATGGTTACACCTTC; cdr3_aa: CASRTGKSGDGYGYTF
v_call: TRBV7-2; j_call: TRBJ1-2; d_call: .; clone_size: .; cdr3_nt: TGTGCCAGCAGCTTAGCGGGGGCGGAGGGCTACACCTTC; cdr3_aa: CASSLAGAEGYTF
v_call: TRBV7-6; j_call: TRBJ2-2; d_call: TRBD1; clone_size: .; cdr3_nt: TGTGCCAGCAGCTTAACCGGGACAGGGTGGCTAACGAACACCGGGGAGCTGTTTTTT; cdr3_aa: CASSLTGTGWLTNTGELFF
v_call: TRBV12-3/TRBV12-4; j_call: TRBJ2-7; d_call: .; clone_size: .; cdr3_nt: TGTGCCAGCACCGATCGGAGGGCCGGAGGATACGAGCAGTACTTC; cdr3_aa: CASTDRRAGGYEQYF
v_call: TRBV6-5; j_call: TRBJ2-7; d_call: .; clone_size: few; cdr3_nt: TGTGCCAGCAGCGACTCGGACAGCTCCTACGAGCAGTACTTC; cdr3_aa: CASSDSDSSYEQYF
v_call: TRBV7-7; j_call: TRBJ2-1; d_call: TRBD2; clone_size: .; cdr3_nt: TGTGCCAGCAGCGAAAAACTAGCGGGGGGGAACAATGAGCAGTTCTTC; cdr3_aa: CASSEKLAGGNNEQFF
v_call: TRBV20-1; j_call: TRBJ1-1; d_call: .; clone_size: once; cdr3_nt: TGCAGTGCCGGTTGGGCGGGGGGGATGAACACTGAAGCTTTCTTT; cdr3_aa: CSAGWAGGMNTEAFF
v_call: TRBV9; j_call: TRBJ2-2; d_call: .; clone_size: once; cdr3_nt: TGTGCCAGCAGCCCTGGGGTGGCAGGGTTTACCGGGGAGCTGTTTTTT; cdr3_aa: CASSPGVAGFTGELFF
v_call: TRBV3-1; j_call: TRBJ2-7; d_call: .; clone_size: few; cdr3_nt: TGTGCCAGCAGCCAAGATGTGGGAATATCCCGCGAGCAGTACTTC; cdr3_aa: CASSQDVGISREQYF
v_call: TRBV7-9; j_call: TRBJ2-5; d_call: .; clone_size: .; cdr3_nt: TGTGCCAGCAGCTTAATGGCCACTGAAAAGACCCAGTACTTC; cdr3_aa: CASSLMATEKTQYF
v_call: TRBV4-1; j_call: TRBJ2-4; d_call: .; clone_size: .; cdr3_nt: TGCGCCAGCAGCCAAGGATACGCAGCCAAAAACATTCAGTACTTC; cdr3_aa: CASSQGYAAKNIQYF
v_call: TRBV7-9; j_call: TRBJ2-1; d_call: TRBD2; clone_size: .; cdr3_nt: TGTGCCAGCAGCTTAGTGGTAGCGGGAGAAGGCAATGAGCAGTTCTTC; cdr3_aa: CASSLVVAGEGNEQFF
v_call: TRBV18; j_call: TRBJ2-7; d_call: TRBD1; clone_size: .; cdr3_nt: TGTGCCAGCTCACTGGGACAGGACGTCTACGAGCAGTACTTC; cdr3_aa: CASSLGQDVYEQYF
v_call: TRBV10-3; j_call: TRBJ2-1; d_call: .; clone_size: few; cdr3_nt: TGTGCCATCGCCCCAGGTCTCGCGGAGCAGTTCTTC; cdr3_aa: CAIAPGLAEQFF
v_call: TRBV28; j_call: TRBJ2-7; d_call: TRBD2; clone_size: .; cdr3_nt: TGTGCCAGTTGCCCCAGGCTAGCGGGCCCAAGCTCCTACGAGCAGTACTTC; cdr3_aa: CASCPRLAGPSSYEQYF
v_call: TRBV27; j_call: TRBJ2-3; d_call: TRBD2; clone_size: .; cdr3_nt: TGTGCCAGCAGCTTTTGGGGACTAGCGGGAGAAACTGAAGGCACAGATACGCAGTATTTT; cdr3_aa: CASSFWGLAGETEGTDTQYF
v_call: TRBV2; j_call: TRBJ2-3; d_call: .; clone_size: few; cdr3_nt: TGTGCCAGCAGTGAAACGTCAGATACGCAGTATTTT; cdr3_aa: CASSETSDTQYF
v_call: TRBV7-6; j_call: TRBJ2-5; d_call: .; clone_size: few; cdr3_nt: TGTGCCAGCAGCTTAGTAAGCAGACAGGCTAGTAAGCAGTACTTC; cdr3_aa: CASSLVSRQASKQYF
v_call: TRBV27; j_call: TRBJ2-1; d_call: .; clone_size: .; cdr3_nt: TGTGCCAGCAGTTTTGAGGGAGCCTACAATGAGCAGTTCTTC; cdr3_aa: CASSFEGAYNEQFF
v_call: TRBV12-3/TRBV12-4; j_call: TRBJ1-2; d_call: .; clone_size: few; cdr3_nt: TGTGCCAGCAGCCCCGCCGTCTTCAATGGCTACACCTTC; cdr3_aa: CASSPAVFNGYTF
v_call: TRBV6-1; j_call: TRBJ1-2; d_call: TRBD1; clone_size: .; cdr3_nt: TGTGCCAGCAGCGGGGGACAGGGTGAACGAAGGGTTGGCTACACCTTC; cdr3_aa: CASSGGQGERRVGYTF
v_call: TRBV10-3; j_call: TRBJ2-2; d_call: .; clone_size: .; cdr3_nt: TGTGCCATCAGTGAGGGGCAGGGGGGCACCGGGGAGCTGTTTTTT; cdr3_aa: CAISEGQGGTGELFF
v_call: TRBV4-1; j_call: TRBJ1-5; d_call: .; clone_size: .; cdr3_nt: TGCGCCAGCAGCCAAGTTTTCGGTCAGCCCCAGCATTTT; cdr3_aa: CASSQVFGQPQHF
v_call: TRBV6-5; j_call: TRBJ2-7; d_call: .; clone_size: .; cdr3_nt: TGTGCCAGCAGCCTGAGGACAGGACTAAAACCCTACGAGCAGTACTTC; cdr3_aa: CASSLRTGLKPYEQYF
v_call: TRBV28; j_call: TRBJ2-5; d_call: .; clone_size: .; cdr3_nt: TGTGCCAGCAGTTCATCTAGTGCCGGGGGAGAGACCCAGTACTTC; cdr3_aa: CASSSSSAGGETQYF
v_call: TRBV29-1; j_call: TRBJ2-3; d_call: .; clone_size: .; cdr3_nt: TGCAGCGGCCGGGGCGGATTGGATACGCAGTATTTT; cdr3_aa: CSGRGGLDTQYF
v_call: TRBV3-1; j_call: TRBJ2-1; d_call: .; clone_size: .; cdr3_nt: TGTGCCAGCAGCCAACAACTAGGCAATGAGCAGTTCTTC; cdr3_aa: CASSQQLGNEQFF